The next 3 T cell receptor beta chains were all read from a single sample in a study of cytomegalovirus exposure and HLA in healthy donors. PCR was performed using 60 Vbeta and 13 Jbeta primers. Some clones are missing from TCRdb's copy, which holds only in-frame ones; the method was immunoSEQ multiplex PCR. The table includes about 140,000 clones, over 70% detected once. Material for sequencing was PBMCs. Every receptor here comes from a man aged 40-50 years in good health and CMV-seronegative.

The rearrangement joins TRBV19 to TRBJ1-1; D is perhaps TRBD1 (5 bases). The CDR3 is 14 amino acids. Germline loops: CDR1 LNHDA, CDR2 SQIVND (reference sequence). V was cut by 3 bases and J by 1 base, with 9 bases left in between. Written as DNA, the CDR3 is TGTGCCAGTAGTATGGCCGGGGGGAACACTGAAGCTTTCTTT. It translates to CASSMAGGNTEAFF.

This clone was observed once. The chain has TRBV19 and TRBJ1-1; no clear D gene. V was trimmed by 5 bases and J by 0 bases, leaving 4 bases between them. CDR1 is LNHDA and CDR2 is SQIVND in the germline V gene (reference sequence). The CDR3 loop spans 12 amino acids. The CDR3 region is CASSYMNTEAFF. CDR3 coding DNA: TGTGCCAGTAGTTACATGAACACTGAAGCTTTCTTT.

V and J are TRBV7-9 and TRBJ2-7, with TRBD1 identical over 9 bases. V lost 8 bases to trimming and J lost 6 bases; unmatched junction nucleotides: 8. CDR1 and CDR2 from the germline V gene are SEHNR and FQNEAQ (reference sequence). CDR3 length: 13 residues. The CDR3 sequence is CASRTSTGGEQYF. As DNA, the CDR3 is TGTGCCAGCCGAACCTCGACAGGGGGCGAGCAGTACTTC.